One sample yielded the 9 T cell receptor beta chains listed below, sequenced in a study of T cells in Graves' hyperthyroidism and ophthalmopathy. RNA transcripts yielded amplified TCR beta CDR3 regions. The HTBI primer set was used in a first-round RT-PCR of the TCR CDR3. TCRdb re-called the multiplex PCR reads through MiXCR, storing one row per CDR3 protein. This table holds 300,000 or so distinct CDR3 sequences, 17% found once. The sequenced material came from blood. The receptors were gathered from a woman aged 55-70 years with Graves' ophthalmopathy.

CDR3 region: CASTRSGTGATNEKLFF. CDR3 sequence (DNA): TGTGCCAGTACCAGATCCGGGACAGGGGCAACTAATGAAAAACTGTTTTTT. The chain couples TRBV19 to TRBJ1-4, with 10 bases identical to TRBD1. The junction had 8 bases not matched to a gene; V was cut back by 7 bases and J by 0 bases. The germline gives CDR1 LNHDA, CDR2 SQIVND (reference sequence). The CDR3 runs to 17 residues.

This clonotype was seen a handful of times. CDR3 sequence (DNA): TGTGCCAGCAGTCCCCTGTGGGTCTTATACAATGAGCAGTTCTTC. Its protein is CASSPLWVLYNEQFF. The gene calls are TRBV14 and TRBJ2-1; no reliable D call. Germline CDR1 reads SGHDN; CDR2 reads FVKESK. This CDR3 has 15 amino acids. Deletions cut 6 bases from V and 4 bases from J, with 16 bases between. The variable domain in full, completed from reference TRBV14 and TRBJ2-1, reads EAGVTQFPSHSVIEKGQTVTLRCDPISGHDNLYWYRRVMGKEIKFLLHFVKESKQDESGMPNNRFLAERTGGTYSTLKVQPAELEDSGVYFCASSPLWVLYNEQFFGPGTRLTVL.

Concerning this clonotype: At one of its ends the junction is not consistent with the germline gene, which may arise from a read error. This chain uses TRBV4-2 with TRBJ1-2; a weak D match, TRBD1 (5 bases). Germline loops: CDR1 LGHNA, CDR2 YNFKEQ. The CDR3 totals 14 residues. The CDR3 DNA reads TGTGCCGGCAGCCAAGCGGGGGACCTCTATGGCTACACCTTC. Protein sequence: CAGSQAGDLYGYTF.

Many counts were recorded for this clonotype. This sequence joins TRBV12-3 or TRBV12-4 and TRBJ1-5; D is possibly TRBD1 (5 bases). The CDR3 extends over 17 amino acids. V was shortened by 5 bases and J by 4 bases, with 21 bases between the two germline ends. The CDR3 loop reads CASSQRPGGPLNQPQHF. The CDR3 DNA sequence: TGTGCCAGCAGTCAACGGCCCGGGGGACCTTTAAATCAGCCCCAGCATTTT.

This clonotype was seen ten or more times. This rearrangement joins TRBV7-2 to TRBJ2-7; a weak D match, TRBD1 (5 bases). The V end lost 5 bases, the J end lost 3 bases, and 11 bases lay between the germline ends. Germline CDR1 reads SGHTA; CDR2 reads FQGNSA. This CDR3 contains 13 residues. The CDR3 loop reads CASSPDSHYEQYF. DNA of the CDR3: TGTGCCAGCAGCCCCGACAGTCACTACGAGCAGTACTTC.

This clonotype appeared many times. CDR3 residues: CASSPLRQGPNNEQFF. The CDR3 nucleotides are TGTGCCAGCAGCCCCTTAAGACAGGGGCCCAACAATGAGCAGTTCTTC. The chain uses TRBV3-1 and TRBJ2-1; 8 nucleotides align to TRBD1. V was pared by 4 bases and J by 5 bases, with 10 bases of the junction left unmatched. This CDR3 is 16 amino acids long. Germline V gene data show CDR1 as LGHDT and CDR2 as YNNKEL (reference sequence).

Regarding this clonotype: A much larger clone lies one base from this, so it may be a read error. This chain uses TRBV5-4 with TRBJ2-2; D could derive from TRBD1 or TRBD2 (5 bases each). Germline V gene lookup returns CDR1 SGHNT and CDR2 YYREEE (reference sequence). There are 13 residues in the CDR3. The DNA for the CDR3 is TGTGCCAGCAGCCAATACGACTCTGGGGGGCTGTTTTTT. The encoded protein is CASSQYDSGGLFF.

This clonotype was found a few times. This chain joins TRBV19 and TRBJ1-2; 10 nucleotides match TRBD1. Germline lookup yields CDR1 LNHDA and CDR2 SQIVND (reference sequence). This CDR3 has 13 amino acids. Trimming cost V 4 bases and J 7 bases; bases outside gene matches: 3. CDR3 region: CASSNRDRGGYTF. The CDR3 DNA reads TGTGCCAGTAGTAACCGGGACAGGGGTGGCTACACCTTC.

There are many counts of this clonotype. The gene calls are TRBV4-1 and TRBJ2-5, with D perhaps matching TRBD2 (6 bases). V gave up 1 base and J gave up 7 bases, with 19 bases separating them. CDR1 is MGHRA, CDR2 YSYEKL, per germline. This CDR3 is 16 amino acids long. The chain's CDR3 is CASSQVPGGIGRTQYF. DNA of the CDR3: TGCGCCAGCAGCCAAGTCCCTGGCGGGATTGGGCGGACCCAGTACTTC.